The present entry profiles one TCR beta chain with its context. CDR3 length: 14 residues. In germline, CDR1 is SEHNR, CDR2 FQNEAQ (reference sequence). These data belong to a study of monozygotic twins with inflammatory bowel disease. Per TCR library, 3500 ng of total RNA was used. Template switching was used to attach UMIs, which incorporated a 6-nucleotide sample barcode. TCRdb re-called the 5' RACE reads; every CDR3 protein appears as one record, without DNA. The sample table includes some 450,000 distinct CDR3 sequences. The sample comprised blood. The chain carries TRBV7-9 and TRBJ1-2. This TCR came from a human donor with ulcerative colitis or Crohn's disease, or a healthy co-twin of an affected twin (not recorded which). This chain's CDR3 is CASSLNTASYGYTF. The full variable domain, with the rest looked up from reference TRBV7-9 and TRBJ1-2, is DTGVSQNPRHKITKRGQNVTFRCDPISEHNRLYWYRQTLGQGPEFLTYFQNEAQLEKSRLLSDRFSAERPKGSFSTLEIQRTEQGDSAMYLCASSLNTASYGYTFGSGTRLTVV.